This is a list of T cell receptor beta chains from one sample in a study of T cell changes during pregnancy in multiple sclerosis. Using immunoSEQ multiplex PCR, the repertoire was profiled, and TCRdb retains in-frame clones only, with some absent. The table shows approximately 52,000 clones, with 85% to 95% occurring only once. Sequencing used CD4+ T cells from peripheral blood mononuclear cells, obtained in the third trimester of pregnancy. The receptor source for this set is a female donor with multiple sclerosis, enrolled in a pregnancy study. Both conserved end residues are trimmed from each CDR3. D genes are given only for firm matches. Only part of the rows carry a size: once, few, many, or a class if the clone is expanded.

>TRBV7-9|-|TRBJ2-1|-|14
ASSLPPFGSYNEQF
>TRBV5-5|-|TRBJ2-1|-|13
ASTGRGREKDEQF
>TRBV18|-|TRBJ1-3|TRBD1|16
ASSPLGQGAETGNTIY
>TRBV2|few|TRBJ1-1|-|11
ASSVGGNTEAF
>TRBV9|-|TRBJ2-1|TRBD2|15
ASSVVDSGGVVNEQF
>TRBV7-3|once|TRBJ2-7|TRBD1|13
ASSLYGTGQGEQY
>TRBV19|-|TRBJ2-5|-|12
ASSQDRFQETQY
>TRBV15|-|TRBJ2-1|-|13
ATSRDQTGRNEQF
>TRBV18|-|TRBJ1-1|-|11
ASSPDTNTEAF
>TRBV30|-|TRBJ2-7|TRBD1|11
AWSLGGGYEQY
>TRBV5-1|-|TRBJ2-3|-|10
ASRASTDTQY
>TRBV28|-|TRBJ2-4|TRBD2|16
ASSPGLAGGAAKNIQY
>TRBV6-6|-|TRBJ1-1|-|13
ASSYSSAGNTEAF
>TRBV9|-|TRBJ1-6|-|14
ASSVSGRPYNSPLH
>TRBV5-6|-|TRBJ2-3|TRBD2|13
ASSTLAASTDTQY
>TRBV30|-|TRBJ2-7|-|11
AWSGTGAGEQY
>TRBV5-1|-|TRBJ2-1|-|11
ASSLDSYNEQF
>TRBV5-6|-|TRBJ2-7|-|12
ASSLAPSLDEQY
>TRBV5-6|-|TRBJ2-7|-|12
ASSLKPFSYEQY
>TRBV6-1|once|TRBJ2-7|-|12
ASNQPRTRYEQY
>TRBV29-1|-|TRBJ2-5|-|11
SVGGRGVETQY
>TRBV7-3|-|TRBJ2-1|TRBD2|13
ASSKGTSGYNEQF
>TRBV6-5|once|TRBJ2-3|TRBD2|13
ASSYSRLAGGTQY
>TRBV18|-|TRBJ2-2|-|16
ASSPLSLGGPNTGELF
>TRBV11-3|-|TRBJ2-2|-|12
ASAPDTDAGELF
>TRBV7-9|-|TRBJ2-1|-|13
ASSLTSGPYNEQF
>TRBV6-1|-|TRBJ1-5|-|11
ASSAPVWQPQH
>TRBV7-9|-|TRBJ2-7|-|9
ASSARDEQY